This T cell receptor beta chain was identified in a study of blood T cell repertoires in COVID-19 (TCRdb year 2020). For the study in its entirety: Samples covering the acute and convalescent phases of COVID-19 were provided by collaborators in the United States, Italy and Spain. The material from the prospective study consisted of cDNA or gDNA derived from T cells, B-cell-depleted T cells, or PBMCs. The dataset comprised deeply sampled blood TCRbeta repertoires from subjects exposed to, actively infected with, or recovered from COVID-19. The repertoires were made available in a free public database intended to serve as a resource for research on the immune response to SARS-CoV-2. Samples came from the ongoing ImmuneRACE study (first 160 participants) plus 1,254 subjects from 6 global collaborators. A de-identified subject ID, COVID-19 status, age in years and sex were almost always included in the sample metadata. Where HLA class I and class II types were available, the types were taken from metadata supplied by the sample provider, not from assay-based typing. Broader findings and caveats from the paper: The amount of clinical and demographic metadata varied by source and participant and was provided uncurated.

Participants in the prospective study were aged roughly 18 to 89 years, lived in 20 to 30 United States geographic areas, and enrolled through a virtual design. In the prospective study, participants were assigned to cohorts based on the clinical history participants reported in a screening survey and a study questionnaire. Exposed participants had been in contact with someone with a PCR-confirmed or clinician-diagnosed COVID-19 case within 2 weeks of study entry. In the prospective study, whole blood, serum and a nasopharyngeal or oropharyngeal swab were collected from each participant by mobile phlebotomists. Participants in the prospective study had the option to provide additional blood draws and questionnaires over an approximately two-month period. Prospective study blood samples were shipped either frozen or at room temperature before DNA extraction. Of note for this clone: Its cognate antigen has yet to be identified. No base-level quality is on record; no much larger clone is a single base apart.

TCRbeta CDR3 regions were amplified from genomic DNA using the immunoSEQ Assay, a bias-controlled multiplex PCR. In the original analysis: The number of nucleated cells in each sample was estimated from the amplification of reference gene primers within the assay. To quantify the absolute abundance of each unique TCRbeta CDR3 rearrangement, sequence reads were collapsed and filtered. For each sample, productive Simpson clonality was calculated by taking the square root of Simpson's diversity index across productive rearrangements. What TCRdb holds here is the immuneACCESS table cut down to in-frame rearrangements. Part of the clones is not present; checked against another copy, under half of the missing clones reflect an unresolved V gene, and the others are unexplained. V, J and clone size are those of that table, while D and trimming were read from the DNA. This sample has about 320,000 clones in its table, and 90% of those were observed once. The ten largest clones take up 3% to 5% of the sample.

The germline V gene (reference sequence) gives CDR1 as MNHEY and CDR2 as SMNVEV. V is pared back by 5 bases and J by 8 bases, with 15 bases lying between the germline termini. The cysteine opens and the phenylalanine closes a CDR3 of 13 amino acids. The read is trimmed to its CDR3 DNA, 39 bases read in frame from base 1. This receptor was identified in a woman aged 25 to 39 who had been exposed to COVID-19. The source material was PBMCs or T cells enriched from blood (not recorded which). The chain is encoded by TRBV27 joined to TRBJ1-2; the best D guess is TRBD1, with 6 bases matching. CDR3 sequence: CASSMTGPPGYTF. The DNA sequence follows: TGTGCCAGCAGTATGACAGGCCCGCCCGGCTACACCTTC.